What follows are 17 T cell receptor beta chains derived from one specimen sequenced in a study of blood T cell repertoires in COVID-19 (dated by TCRdb to the early 2020s). Libraries were constructed by the immunoSEQ multiplex PCR assay. Imported from immuneACCESS, the table was reduced by TCRdb to in-frame sequences with V and J called. These copies leave out some clones; in studies compared against another copy, an unresolved V gene accounts for under half, and the cause of the remainder is not known. The sample profile shows around 81,000 clones; approximately 88% of them were found once. The top ten clones comprise about 6.7% of the sample. What was sequenced was peripheral blood. These receptors were obtained from a man in his 70s with acute or convalescent COVID-19.

This rearrangement joins TRBV6-2 or TRBV6-3 to TRBJ1-2; TRBD1 matches at 9 bases. The germline gives CDR1 MNHEY, CDR2 SVGEGT. V was clipped by 0 bases and J by 6 bases; unmatched bases: 5. The CDR3 consists of 15 residues. The CDR3 coding sequence is TGTGCCAGCAGTTACTCACCGGGACAGGGCGATGGCTACACCTTC. This codes for CASSYSPGQGDGYTF.

The chain recombines TRBV15 with TRBJ1-4; D might be TRBD1 (5 bases). V was trimmed by 9 bases and J by 0 bases, leaving 11 bases between them. The germline CDR1 and CDR2 sequences are LNHNV and YYDKDF (reference sequence). This CDR3 comprises 14 residues. The CDR3 bases are TGTGCCACGGGGCGGGGGGCAACTAATGAAAAACTGTTTTTT. Its translation is CATGRGATNEKLFF.

The chain employs TRBV4-3 and TRBJ2-5, with 12 bases aligning to TRBD2. The V gene's germline CDR1 is LGHNA and CDR2 YSLEER. This CDR3 comprises 13 residues. J gave up 7 bases and V 4 bases, and 1 base lay outside the gene matches. CDR3 region: CASSPTSGGTQYF. Here the CDR3 DNA reads TGCGCCAGCAGCCCGACTAGCGGGGGGACCCAGTACTTC.

The V and J genes are TRBV2 and TRBJ1-1; TRBD1 agrees at 7 bases. Germline lookup yields CDR1 SNHLY and CDR2 FYNNEI. This CDR3 spans 14 amino acids. V was clipped by 3 bases and J by 7 bases; unmatched bases: 8. In DNA form, the CDR3 reads TGTGCCAGCAGTGACCGTAGGGGGCTTGGTGAAGCTTTCTTT. Its translation is CASSDRRGLGEAFF.

CDR3 nucleotides: TGTGCCTGGACCACAGCGGGGGAGAACACTGAAGCTTTCTTT. Its translation: CAWTTAGENTEAFF. The V and J genes are TRBV30 and TRBJ1-1, with a weak D call TRBD1 (5 bases). The V and J ends lost 4 bases and 1 base respectively, with 13 bases between them. There are 14 residues in the CDR3. Germline assignment: CDR1 GTSNPN and CDR2 SVGIG (reference sequence).

This chain joins TRBV2 and TRBJ1-6, with 8 bases that match TRBD1. Looked up from germline, CDR1 is SNHLY and CDR2 is FYNNEI. The length of the CDR3 is 16 residues. Germline trimming cut 4 bases from V and 7 bases from J; bases unmatched to any gene: 9. DNA of the CDR3: TGTGCCAGCAGTGGTCAGGGGGCTGGGAGCAATTCACCCCTCCACTTT. Its translation is CASSGQGAGSNSPLHF.

The chain has TRBV10-1 and TRBJ2-3, with TRBD1 as a possible D gene (5 bases). Germline CDR1 is WNHNN and CDR2 is SYGVQD (reference sequence). The CDR3 totals 15 residues. Trimming removed 2 bases from V and 2 bases from J, with 11 bases in between. The CDR3 is CASSEGARNTDTQYF. CDR3 nucleotide sequence: TGCGCCAGCAGTGAGGGGGCCAGAAACACAGATACGCAGTATTTT.

This rearrangement joins TRBV18 to TRBJ2-5, with 9 nucleotides matching TRBD2. J lost 2 bases, V lost 5 bases, and 6 bases had no gene match. Germline CDR1 reads KGHSH; CDR2 reads LQKENI. The CDR3 extends over 15 amino acids. CDR3 region: CASSTGLARQETQYF. The DNA of the CDR3 is TGTGCCAGCTCAACTGGACTAGCGAGACAAGAGACCCAGTACTTC.

The chain couples TRBV18 to TRBJ2-6, with D possibly TRBD1 on 5 matching bases. Germline V gene sequence: CDR1 KGHSH, CDR2 LQKENI. V lost 4 bases to trimming and J lost 2 bases, with 9 bases between them. CDR3 length: 15 amino acids. In nucleotides, the CDR3 is TGTGCCAGCTCACGGGGCACAGCTGGGGCCAACGTCCTGACTTTC. It codes for CASSRGTAGANVLTF.

The rearrangement uses TRBV24-1 and TRBJ2-3; 8 nucleotides line up with TRBD1. Germline CDR1 is KGHDR and CDR2 is SFDVKD. The CDR3 covers 14 residues. V dropped 7 bases and J dropped 2; count of bases not matched to a gene: 4. The CDR3 DNA sequence: TGTGCCACCAGCAGGGGGCGCGACACAGATACGCAGTATTTT. Protein: CATSRGRDTDTQYF.

The rearrangement joins TRBV5-4 to TRBJ2-1; 7 bases align to TRBD1. With 4 bases clipped from V and 1 base from J, the junction kept 11 bases outside the gene matches. The germline CDR1 and CDR2 sequences are SGHNT and YYREEE (reference sequence). CDR3 length: 17 amino acids. CDR3 bases: TGTGCCAGCAGCCCAATTAGAGGGGGCCGGTCCTACAATGAGCAGTTCTTC. It yields the protein CASSPIRGGRSYNEQFF.

This rearrangement joins TRBV11-3 to TRBJ2-2, with TRBD1 as a possible D gene (6 bases). The CDR3 is 16 amino acids. Germline loops: CDR1 SGHNT, CDR2 YENEEA. Trimming cost V 4 bases and J 4 bases, with 16 bases left between them. The CDR3 sequence is CASSWGSGHITGELFF. CDR3 sequence (DNA): TGTGCCAGCAGCTGGGGATCGGGACACATCACCGGGGAGCTGTTTTTT.

This sequence joins TRBV6-4 and TRBJ2-1; 10 bases are a match to TRBD2. Germline lookup yields CDR1 MRHNA and CDR2 SNTAGT. Losses at the gene ends were 3 bases for V and 3 bases for J; bases not matched to a gene: 11. The CDR3 has 18 residues. CDR3 DNA: TGTGCCAGCAGTGATTACCCCCTCCTAGCGGGAGTCTACAATGAGCAGTTCTTC. Protein sequence: CASSDYPLLAGVYNEQFF.

This clone was observed once. The rearrangement links TRBV11-2 to TRBJ1-5, with D possibly matching TRBD1 (5 bases). V lost 6 bases to trimming and J lost 6 bases, with 18 bases between them. Germline CDR1 SGHAT, CDR2 FQNNGV. The length of the CDR3 is 15 residues. The CDR3 spells CASSLRIGEGQPQHF. DNA of the CDR3: TGTGCCAGCAGTCTTAGAATAGGGGAGGGTCAGCCCCAGCATTTT.

The chain links TRBV18 to TRBJ2-1, with TRBD1 identical over 9 bases. CDR3 length equals 16 residues. V trimming: 0 bases; J trimming: 6 bases; junction bases outside the gene matches: 6. CDR1 is KGHSH and CDR2 is LQKENI in the germline V gene. DNA of the CDR3: TGTGCCAGCTCACCACCGGGGGACAGGGTTATCAATGAGCAGTTCTTC. This codes for CASSPPGDRVINEQFF.

The chain joins TRBV5-4 to TRBJ1-3; D is ambiguous. Trimming stripped 7 bases from V and 0 bases from J, with 8 bases between. The CDR3 has 13 amino acids. The V gene's germline CDR1 is SGHNT and CDR2 YYREEE (reference sequence). CDR3 sequence (DNA): TGTGCCAGCGGGCTGTACTCTGGAAACACCATATATTTT. Its translation: CASGLYSGNTIYF.

This clone came up once. The CDR3 nucleotides are TGTGCCAGTAGTATACTAGCGGGGAGTGGGAATGAGCAGTTCTTC. It is translated as CASSILAGSGNEQFF. V usage is TRBV19 and J usage is TRBJ2-1; 9 nucleotides agree with TRBD2. V lost 2 bases and J lost 7; bases outside the gene matches: 6. Per the germline V gene, CDR1 is LNHDA and CDR2 is SQIVND (reference sequence). The CDR3 has 15 residues. Together with reference TRBV19 and TRBJ2-1, the CDR3 gives the full variable domain: DGGITQSPKYLFRKEGQNVTLSCEQNLNHDAMYWYRQDPGQGLRLIYYSQIVNDFQKGDIAEGYSVSREKKESFPLTVTSAQKNPTAFYLCASSILAGSGNEQFFGPGTRLTVL.